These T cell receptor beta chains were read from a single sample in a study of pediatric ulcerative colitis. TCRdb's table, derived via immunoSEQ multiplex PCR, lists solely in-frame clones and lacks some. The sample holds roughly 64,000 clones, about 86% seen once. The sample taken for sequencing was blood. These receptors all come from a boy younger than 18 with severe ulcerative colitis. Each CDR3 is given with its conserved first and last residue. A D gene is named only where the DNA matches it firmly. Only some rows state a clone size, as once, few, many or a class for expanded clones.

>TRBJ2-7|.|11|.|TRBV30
CAWSVFREQYF
TGTGCCTGGAGTGTATTTCGCGAGCAGTACTTC
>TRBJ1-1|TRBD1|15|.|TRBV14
CASSHVQGGNTEAFF
TGTGCCAGCAGCCACGTACAGGGGGGAAACACTGAAGCTTTCTTT
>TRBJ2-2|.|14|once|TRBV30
CAWSVLGGTGELFF
TGTGCCTGGAGTGTACTGGGGGGAACCGGGGAGCTGTTTTTT
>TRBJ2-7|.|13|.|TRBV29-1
CSGLRGEGYEQYF
TGCAGCGGCCTAAGGGGGGAGGGCTACGAGCAGTACTTC
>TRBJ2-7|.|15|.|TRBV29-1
CSVEPKQKVNDEQYF
TGCAGCGTTGAGCCAAAGCAGAAGGTAAACGACGAGCAGTACTTC
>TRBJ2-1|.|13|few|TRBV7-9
CASGGTDYNEQFF
TGTGCCAGCGGAGGGACAGACTACAATGAGCAGTTCTTC
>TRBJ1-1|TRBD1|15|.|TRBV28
CASSPPGTGNTEAFF
TGTGCCAGCAGTCCGCCCGGGACAGGGAACACTGAAGCTTTCTTT
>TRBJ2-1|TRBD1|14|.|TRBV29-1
CSVEAAPGQYEQFF
TGCAGCGTTGAAGCCGCACCGGGACAGTATGAGCAGTTCTTC
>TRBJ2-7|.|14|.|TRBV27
CASSLSGGIHEQYF
TGTGCCAGCAGTTTATCCGGAGGAATCCACGAGCAGTACTTC
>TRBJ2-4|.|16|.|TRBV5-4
CASSLEVRGARNIQYF
TGTGCCAGCAGCTTGGAGGTGAGGGGGGCCCGGAACATTCAGTACTTC
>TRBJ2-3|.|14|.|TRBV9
CASNPRGETDTQYF
TGTGCCAGCAACCCTCGCGGGGAGACAGATACGCAGTATTTT
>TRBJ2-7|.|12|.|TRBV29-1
CSVVAPLYEQYF
TGCAGCGTTGTCGCCCCGCTATACGAGCAGTACTTC
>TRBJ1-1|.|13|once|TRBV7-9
CASSFHGGLEAFF
TGTGCCAGCAGCTTCCACGGGGGTCTGGAAGCTTTCTTT